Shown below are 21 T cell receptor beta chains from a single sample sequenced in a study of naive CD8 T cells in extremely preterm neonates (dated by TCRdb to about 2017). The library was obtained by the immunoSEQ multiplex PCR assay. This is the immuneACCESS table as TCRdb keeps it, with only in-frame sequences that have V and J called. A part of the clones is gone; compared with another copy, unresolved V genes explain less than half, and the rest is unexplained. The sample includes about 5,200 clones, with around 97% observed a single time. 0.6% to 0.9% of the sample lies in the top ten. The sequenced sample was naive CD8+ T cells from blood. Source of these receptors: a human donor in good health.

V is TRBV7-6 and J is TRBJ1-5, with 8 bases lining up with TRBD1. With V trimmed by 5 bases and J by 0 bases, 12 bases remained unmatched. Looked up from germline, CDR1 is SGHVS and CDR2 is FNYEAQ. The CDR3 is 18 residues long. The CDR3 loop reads CASSPWTGPLYSNQPQHF. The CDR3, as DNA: TGTGCCAGCAGCCCATGGACAGGGCCGCTTTATAGCAATCAGCCCCAGCATTTT.

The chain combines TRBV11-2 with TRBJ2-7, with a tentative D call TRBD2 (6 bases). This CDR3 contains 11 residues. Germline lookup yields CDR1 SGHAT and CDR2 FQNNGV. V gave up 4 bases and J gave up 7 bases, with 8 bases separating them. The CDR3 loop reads CASSSGGEQYV. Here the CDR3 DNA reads TGTGCCAGCAGCTCTGGGGGGGAGCAGTACGTC.

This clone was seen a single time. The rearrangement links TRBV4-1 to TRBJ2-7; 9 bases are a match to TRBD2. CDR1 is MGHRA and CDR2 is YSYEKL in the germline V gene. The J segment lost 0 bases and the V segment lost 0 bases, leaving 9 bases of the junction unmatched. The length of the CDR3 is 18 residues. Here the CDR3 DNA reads TGCGCCAGCAGCCAAGATAAGGGCAGCGGGGGGTTCTCCTACGAGCAGTACTTC. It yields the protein CASSQDKGSGGFSYEQYF.

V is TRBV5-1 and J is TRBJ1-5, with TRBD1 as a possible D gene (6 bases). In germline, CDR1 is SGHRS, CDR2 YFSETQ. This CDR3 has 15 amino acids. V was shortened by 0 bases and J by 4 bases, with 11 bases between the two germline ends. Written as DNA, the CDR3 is TGCGCCAGCAGCTTGGGTGGGGGCTCGAATCAGCCCCAGCATTTT. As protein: CASSLGGGSNQPQHF.

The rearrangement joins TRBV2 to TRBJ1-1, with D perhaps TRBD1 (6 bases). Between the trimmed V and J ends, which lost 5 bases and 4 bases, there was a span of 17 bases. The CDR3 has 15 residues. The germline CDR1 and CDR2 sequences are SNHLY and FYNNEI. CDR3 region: CASSLRHQGSTEAFF. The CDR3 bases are TGTGCCAGCAGTTTAAGACACCAGGGGAGCACTGAAGCTTTCTTT.

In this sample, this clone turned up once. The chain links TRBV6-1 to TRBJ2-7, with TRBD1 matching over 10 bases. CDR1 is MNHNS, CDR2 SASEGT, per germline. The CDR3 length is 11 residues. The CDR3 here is CASSPGTGEHV. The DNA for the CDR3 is TGTGCCAGCAGTCCCGGGACAGGGGAACACGTC.

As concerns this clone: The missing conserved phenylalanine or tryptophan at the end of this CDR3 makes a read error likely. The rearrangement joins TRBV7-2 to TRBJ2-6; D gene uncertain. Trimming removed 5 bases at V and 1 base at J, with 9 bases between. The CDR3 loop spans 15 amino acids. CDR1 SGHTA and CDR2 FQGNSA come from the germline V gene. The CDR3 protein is CASSPVGSGANVLTL. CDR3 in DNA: TGTGCCAGCAGCCCGGTTGGGTCTGGGGCCAACGTCCTGACTCTC.

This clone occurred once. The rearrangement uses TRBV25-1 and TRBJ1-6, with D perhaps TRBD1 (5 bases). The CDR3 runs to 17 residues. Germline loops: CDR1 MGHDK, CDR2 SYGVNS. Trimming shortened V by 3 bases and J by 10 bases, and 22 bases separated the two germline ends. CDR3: CASSDEFGQGVGSPLHF. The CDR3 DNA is TGTGCCAGCAGTGATGAGTTCGGACAAGGGGTTGGGTCACCCCTCCACTTT.

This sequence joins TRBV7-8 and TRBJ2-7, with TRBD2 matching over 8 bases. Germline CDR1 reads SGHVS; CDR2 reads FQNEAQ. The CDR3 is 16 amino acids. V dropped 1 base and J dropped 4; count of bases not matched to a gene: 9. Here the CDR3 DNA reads TGTGCCAGCAGCTTAGTTCGGGGGGGGTTAGGTTACGAGCAGTACGTC. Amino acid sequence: CASSLVRGGLGYEQYV.

The CDR3 reads CASSQDLEEGYEQYF. The DNA of the CDR3 is TGCGCCAGCAGCCAAGATTTAGAGGAGGGCTACGAGCAGTACTTC. This chain uses TRBV4-1 with TRBJ2-7; maybe TRBD2 (6 bases). V was pared by 0 bases and J by 3 bases, with 12 bases between. CDR3 size: 15 residues. Germline CDR1 MGHRA, CDR2 YSYEKL.

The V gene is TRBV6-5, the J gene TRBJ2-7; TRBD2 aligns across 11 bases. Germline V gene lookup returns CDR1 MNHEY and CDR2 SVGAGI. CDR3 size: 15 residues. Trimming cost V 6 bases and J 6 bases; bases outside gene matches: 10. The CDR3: CASSPSLAGVGEQYV. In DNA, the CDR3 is TGTGCCAGCAGCCCATCACTAGCGGGGGTAGGCGAGCAGTACGTC.

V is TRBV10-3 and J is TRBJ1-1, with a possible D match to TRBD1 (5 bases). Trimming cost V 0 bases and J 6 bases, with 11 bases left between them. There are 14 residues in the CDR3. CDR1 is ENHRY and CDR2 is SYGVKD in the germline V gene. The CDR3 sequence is CAISESQRGPEAFF. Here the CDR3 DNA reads TGTGCCATCAGTGAGTCTCAAAGGGGCCCTGAAGCTTTCTTT.

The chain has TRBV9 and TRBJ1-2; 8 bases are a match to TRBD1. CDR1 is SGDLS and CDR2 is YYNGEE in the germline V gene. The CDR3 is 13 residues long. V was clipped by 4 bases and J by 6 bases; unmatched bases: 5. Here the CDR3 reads CASSIGQGDGYTF. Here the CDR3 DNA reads TGTGCCAGCAGCATCGGACAGGGCGATGGCTACACCTTC.

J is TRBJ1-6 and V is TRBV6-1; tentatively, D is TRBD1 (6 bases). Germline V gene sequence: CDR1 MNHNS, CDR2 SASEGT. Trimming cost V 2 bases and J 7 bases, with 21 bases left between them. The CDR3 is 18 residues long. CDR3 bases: TGTGCCAGCAGTGAAAGAACAGGGATTGTACTTGACAATTCACCCCTCCACTTT. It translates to CASSERTGIVLDNSPLHF.

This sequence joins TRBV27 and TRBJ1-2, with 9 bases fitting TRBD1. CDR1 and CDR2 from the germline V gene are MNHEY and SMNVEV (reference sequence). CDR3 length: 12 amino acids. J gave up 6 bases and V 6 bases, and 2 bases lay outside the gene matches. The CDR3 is CASRTGGDGYTF. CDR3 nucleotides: TGTGCCAGCAGAACAGGGGGCGATGGCTACACCTTC.

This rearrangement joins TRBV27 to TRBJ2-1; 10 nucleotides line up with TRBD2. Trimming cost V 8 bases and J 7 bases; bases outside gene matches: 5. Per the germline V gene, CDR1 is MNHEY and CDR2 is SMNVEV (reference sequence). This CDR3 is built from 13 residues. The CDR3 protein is CASAAGGLNEQFF. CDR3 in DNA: TGTGCCAGCGCAGCGGGGGGGCTTAATGAGCAGTTCTTC.

CDR3 sequence (DNA): TGCGCCAGCAGCCAGTCCGGGACTAGCGGGGCCGGGCAGTATTTT. Translating gives CASSQSGTSGAGQYF. J is TRBJ2-3 and V is TRBV4-3, with 13 bases lining up with TRBD2. Germline CDR1 LGHNA, CDR2 YSLEER. CDR3 length equals 15 residues. V lost 3 bases to trimming and J lost 11 bases; unmatched junction nucleotides: 8.

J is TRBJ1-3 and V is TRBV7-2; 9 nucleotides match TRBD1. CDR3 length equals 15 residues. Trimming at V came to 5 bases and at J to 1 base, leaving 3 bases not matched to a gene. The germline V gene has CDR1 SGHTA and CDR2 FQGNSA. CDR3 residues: CASSPDRGSGNTIYF. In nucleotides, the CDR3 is TGTGCCAGCAGCCCCGACAGGGGGTCTGGAAACACCATATATTTT.

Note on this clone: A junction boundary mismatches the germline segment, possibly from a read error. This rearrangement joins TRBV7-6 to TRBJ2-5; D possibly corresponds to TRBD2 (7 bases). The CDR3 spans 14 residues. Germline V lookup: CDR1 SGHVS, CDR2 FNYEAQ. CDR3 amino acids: CASSQGGGQGTQYF. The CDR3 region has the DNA TGTGCCAGCAGCCAAGGGGGGGGGCAAGGGACCCAGTACTTC.

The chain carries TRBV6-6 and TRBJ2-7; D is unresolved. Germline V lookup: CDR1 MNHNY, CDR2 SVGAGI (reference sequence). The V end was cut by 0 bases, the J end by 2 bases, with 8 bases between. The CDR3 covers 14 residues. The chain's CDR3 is CASSYSAGTYEQYV. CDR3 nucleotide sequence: TGTGCCAGCAGTTACTCGGCAGGCACCTACGAGCAGTACGTC.

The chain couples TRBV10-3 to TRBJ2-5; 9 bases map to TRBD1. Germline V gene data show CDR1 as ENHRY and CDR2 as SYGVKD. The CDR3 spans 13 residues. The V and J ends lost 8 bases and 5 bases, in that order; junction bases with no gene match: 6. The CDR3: CAISSGQGETQYF. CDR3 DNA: TGTGCCATCTCGAGTGGACAGGGGGAGACCCAGTACTTC.